The clone carrying this TCR beta chain has a handful of counts. These data are taken from a study of blood T cells in healthy people across ages. With a J-beta primer mix and a sample-barcoded 5' primer, a second PCR ran about 7 to 11 cycles. Each cDNA molecule was tagged by a template-switch adaptor that had 12 random nucleotides. TCRdb processed the 5' RACE reads anew with MiXCR; each CDR3 protein has one entry. The sample has 540,000 or so distinct CDR3 sequences, 24% seen once. V was pared by 0 bases and J by 2 bases, with 17 bases between. The CDR3 extends over 17 amino acids. CDR1 and CDR2 (germline): SGHDN, FVKESK. Every participating donor contributed about 10 milliliters of peripheral blood through a draw. A further study also used this sample, focusing on T cells of mothers and their children. Per that paper: The study recruited a few healthy Caucasian mothers and their six children as donors. Across the analysis, no persistent microchimeric T cell clones were detected.

The chain links TRBV14 to TRBJ2-7; D gene uncertain. The receptor was derived from a boy aged 5 to 17 in good health. The sequencing sample was made of blood. CDR3: CASSQEPRTVRPYEQYF. In DNA, the CDR3 is TGTGCCAGCAGCCAAGAGCCCCGCACCGTCCGTCCCTACGAGCAGTACTTC.